These 5 T cell receptor beta chains were sequenced from one sample in a study of identical twins. TCRdb independently ran MiXCR on the 5' RACE reads; one entry per CDR3 protein. The table shows hundreds of thousands of distinct CDR3 sequences, with about 22% occurring only once. The data also belong to a second study, concerning yellow fever vaccine responses in identical twins.

Sequenced sample: CD4+ T cells sorted from blood. These receptors were collected from a young woman in good health.

This clonotype showed up just a few times. V is TRBV20-1 and J is TRBJ2-3; D possibly corresponds to TRBD1 (6 bases). The CDR3 has 16 residues. Germline V gene lookup returns CDR1 DFQATT and CDR2 SNEGSKA (reference sequence). The germline V and J ends were trimmed by 3 bases and 0 bases, with 16 bases remaining between them. The CDR3 sequence is CSASSWTDTSTDTQYF. The CDR3 bases are TGCAGTGCTAGTTCTTGGACAGACACTAGCACAGATACGCAGTATTTT.

The V gene is TRBV2, the J gene TRBJ1-2; D is unclear. V lost 3 bases and J lost 5, with 19 bases in between. CDR1 and CDR2 from the germline V gene are SNHLY and FYNNEI. The CDR3 covers 16 residues. The CDR3 DNA reads TGTGCCAGCAGTGATAATTCTGTCAGACTGGGTTATGGCTACACCTTC. It yields the protein CASSDNSVRLGYGYTF.

The chain couples TRBV20-1 to TRBJ1-2; D is unclear. The V gene lost 6 bases and the J gene lost 2 bases, with 10 bases spanning the gap. Germline CDR1 is DFQATT and CDR2 is SNEGSKA (reference sequence). This CDR3 region has 12 residues. The CDR3 region has the DNA TGCAGTGCGCCGACGGTAAACTATGGCTACACCTTC. This sequence encodes CSAPTVNYGYTF.

The rearrangement joins TRBV29-1 to TRBJ2-7; 8 bases agree with TRBD1. The CDR3 loop spans 15 amino acids. J lost 7 bases, V lost 6 bases, and 17 bases had no gene match. CDR1 and CDR2 from the germline V gene are SQVTM and ANQGSEA. CDR3: CSVVRDRRSSREQYF. Here the CDR3 DNA reads TGCAGCGTCGTGAGGGACAGGAGGTCGAGTAGGGAGCAGTACTTC.

Only a few counts were recorded for this clonotype. The rearrangement joins TRBV12-3 or TRBV12-4 to TRBJ2-1; 11 bases align to TRBD2. The CDR3 sequence is 16 residues long. V shed 6 bases, J shed 4 bases, and the junction held 8 bases outside the gene matches. Here the CDR3 reads CASSRTRTSGYNEQFF. The CDR3 bases are TGTGCCAGCAGCCGAACCCGGACTAGCGGGTACAATGAGCAGTTCTTC.